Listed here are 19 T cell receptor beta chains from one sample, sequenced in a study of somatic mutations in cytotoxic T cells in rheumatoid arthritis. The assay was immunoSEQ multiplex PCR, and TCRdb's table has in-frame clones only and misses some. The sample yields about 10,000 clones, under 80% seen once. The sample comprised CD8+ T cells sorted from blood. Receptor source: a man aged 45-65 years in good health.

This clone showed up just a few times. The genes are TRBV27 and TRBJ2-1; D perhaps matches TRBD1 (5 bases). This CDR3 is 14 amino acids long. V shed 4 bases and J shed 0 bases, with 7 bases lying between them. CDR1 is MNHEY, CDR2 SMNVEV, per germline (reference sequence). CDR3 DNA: TGTGCCAGCAGTTGGGGCGACTCCTACAATGAGCAGTTCTTC. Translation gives CASSWGDSYNEQFF.

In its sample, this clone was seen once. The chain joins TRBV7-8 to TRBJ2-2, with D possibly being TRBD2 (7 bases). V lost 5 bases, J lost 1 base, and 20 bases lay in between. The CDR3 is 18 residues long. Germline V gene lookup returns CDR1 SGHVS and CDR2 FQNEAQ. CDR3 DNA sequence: TGTGCCAGCAGCCCGGTGTGGGGGGGCCAAATGAACACCGGGGAGCTGTTTTTT. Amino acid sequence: CASSPVWGGQMNTGELFF.

The DNA for the CDR3 is TGTGCCAGCTTCCCTAGCGGGACCGATGAGCAGTTCTTC. This sequence encodes CASFPSGTDEQFF. The genes are TRBV7-9 and TRBJ2-1; 9 bases map to TRBD2. This CDR3 is 13 amino acids long. Losses at the gene ends were 8 bases for V and 8 bases for J; bases not matched to a gene: 7. CDR1 and CDR2 (germline): SEHNR, FQNEAQ (reference sequence).

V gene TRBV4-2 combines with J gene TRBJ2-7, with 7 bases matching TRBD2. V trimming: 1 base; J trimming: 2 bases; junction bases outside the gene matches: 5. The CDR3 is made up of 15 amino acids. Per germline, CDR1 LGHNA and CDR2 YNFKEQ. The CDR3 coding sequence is TGTGCCAGCAGCCAAGCGATAGCGGGTGCCTACGAGCAGTACTTC. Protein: CASSQAIAGAYEQYF.

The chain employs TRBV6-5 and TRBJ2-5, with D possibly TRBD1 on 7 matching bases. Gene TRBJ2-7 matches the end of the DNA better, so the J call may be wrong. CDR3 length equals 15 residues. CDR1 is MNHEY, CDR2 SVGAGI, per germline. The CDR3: CASSYDGQGGYEQYF. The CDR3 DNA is TGTGCCAGCAGTTACGATGGTCAGGGGGGCTACGAGCAGTACTTC.

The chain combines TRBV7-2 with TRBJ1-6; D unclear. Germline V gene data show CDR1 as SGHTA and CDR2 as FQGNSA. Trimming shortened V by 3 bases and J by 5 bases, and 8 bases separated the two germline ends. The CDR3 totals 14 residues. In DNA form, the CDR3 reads TGTGCCAGCAGCTTGACGGGGAATAATTCACCCCTCCACTTT. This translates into CASSLTGNNSPLHF.

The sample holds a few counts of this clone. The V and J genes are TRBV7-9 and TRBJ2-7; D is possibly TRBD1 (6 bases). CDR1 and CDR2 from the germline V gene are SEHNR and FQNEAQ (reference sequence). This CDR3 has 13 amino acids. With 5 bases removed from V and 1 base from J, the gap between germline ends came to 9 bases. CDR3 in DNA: TGTGCCAGCAGCGGTGACAGGTCCTACGAGCAGTACTTC. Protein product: CASSGDRSYEQYF.

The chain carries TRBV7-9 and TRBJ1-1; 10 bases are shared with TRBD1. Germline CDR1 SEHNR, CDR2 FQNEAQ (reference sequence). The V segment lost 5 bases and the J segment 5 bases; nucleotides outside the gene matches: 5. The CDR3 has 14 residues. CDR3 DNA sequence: TGTGCCAGCAGCGACAGGGGGCGAGAGACTGAAGCTTTCTTT. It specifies CASSDRGRETEAFF.

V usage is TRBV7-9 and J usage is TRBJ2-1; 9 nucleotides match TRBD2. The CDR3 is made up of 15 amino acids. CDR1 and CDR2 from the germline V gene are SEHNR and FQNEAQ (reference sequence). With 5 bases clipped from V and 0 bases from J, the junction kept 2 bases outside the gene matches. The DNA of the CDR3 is TGTGCCAGCAGCGGTAGCGGGAGCTCCTACAATGAGCAGTTCTTC. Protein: CASSGSGSSYNEQFF.

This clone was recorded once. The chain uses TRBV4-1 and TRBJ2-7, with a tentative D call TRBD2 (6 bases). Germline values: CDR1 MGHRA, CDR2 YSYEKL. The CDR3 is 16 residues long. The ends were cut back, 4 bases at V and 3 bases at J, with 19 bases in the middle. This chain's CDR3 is CASSPSSGEEIYEQYF. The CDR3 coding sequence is TGCGCCAGCAGCCCCTCGTCGGGGGAGGAGATCTACGAGCAGTACTTC.

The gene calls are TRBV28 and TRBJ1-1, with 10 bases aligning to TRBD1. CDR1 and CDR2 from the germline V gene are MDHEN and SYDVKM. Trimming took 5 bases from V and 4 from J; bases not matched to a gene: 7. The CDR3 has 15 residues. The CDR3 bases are TGTGCCAGCAGTACTCGGGACAGGGGATCCACTGAAGCTTTCTTT. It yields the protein CASSTRDRGSTEAFF.

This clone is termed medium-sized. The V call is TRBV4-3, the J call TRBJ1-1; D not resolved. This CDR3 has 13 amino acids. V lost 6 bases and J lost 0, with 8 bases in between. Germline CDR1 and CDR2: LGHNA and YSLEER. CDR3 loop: CASRADLNTEAFF. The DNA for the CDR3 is TGCGCCAGCAGGGCTGATTTGAACACTGAAGCTTTCTTT.

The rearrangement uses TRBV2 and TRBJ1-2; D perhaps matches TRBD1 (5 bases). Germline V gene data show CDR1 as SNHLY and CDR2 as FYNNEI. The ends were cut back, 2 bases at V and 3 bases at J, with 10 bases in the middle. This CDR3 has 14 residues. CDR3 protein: CASSERPRDYGYTF. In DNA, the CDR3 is TGTGCCAGCAGTGAACGCCCCAGGGACTATGGCTACACCTTC.

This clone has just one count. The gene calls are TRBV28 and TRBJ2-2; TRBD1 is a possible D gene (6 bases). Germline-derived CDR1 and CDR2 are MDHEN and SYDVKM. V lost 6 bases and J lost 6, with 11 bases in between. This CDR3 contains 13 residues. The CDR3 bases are TGTGCCAGCAGAAAGAACAGGGCCGGGGAGCTGTTTTTT. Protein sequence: CASRKNRAGELFF.

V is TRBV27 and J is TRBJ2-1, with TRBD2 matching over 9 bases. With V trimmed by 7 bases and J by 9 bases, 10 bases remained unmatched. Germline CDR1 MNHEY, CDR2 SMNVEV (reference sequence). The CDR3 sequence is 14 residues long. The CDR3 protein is CASTPGSGRREQFF. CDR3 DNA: TGTGCCAGCACCCCGGGTAGCGGGAGACGTGAGCAGTTCTTC.

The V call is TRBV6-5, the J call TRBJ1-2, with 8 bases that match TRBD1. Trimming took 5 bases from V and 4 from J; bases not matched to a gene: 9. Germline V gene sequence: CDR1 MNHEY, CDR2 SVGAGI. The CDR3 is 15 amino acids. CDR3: CASSPPGQEIYGYTF. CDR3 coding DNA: TGTGCCAGCAGTCCTCCGGGACAGGAGATCTATGGCTACACCTTC.

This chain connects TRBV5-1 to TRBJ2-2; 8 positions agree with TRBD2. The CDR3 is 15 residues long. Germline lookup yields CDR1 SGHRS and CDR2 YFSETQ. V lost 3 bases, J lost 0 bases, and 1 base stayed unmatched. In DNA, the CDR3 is TGCGCCAGCAGCTGGCGGGGGGCGAACACCGGGGAGCTGTTTTTT. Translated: CASSWRGANTGELFF.

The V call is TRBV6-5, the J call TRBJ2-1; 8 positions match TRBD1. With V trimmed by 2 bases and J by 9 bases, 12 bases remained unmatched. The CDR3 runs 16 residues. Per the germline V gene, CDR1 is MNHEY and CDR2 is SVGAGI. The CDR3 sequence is CASSYQLTGAYGEQFF. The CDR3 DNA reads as TGTGCCAGCAGTTACCAATTGACAGGGGCCTACGGTGAGCAGTTCTTC.

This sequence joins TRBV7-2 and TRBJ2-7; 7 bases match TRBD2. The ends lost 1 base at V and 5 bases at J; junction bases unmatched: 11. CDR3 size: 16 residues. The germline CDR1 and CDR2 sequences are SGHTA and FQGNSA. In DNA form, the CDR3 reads TGTGCCAGCAGCTTAGTGAGCCGCGGGAGCCACAACGAGCAGTACTTC. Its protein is CASSLVSRGSHNEQYF.